Listed below are T cell receptor beta chains from one sample, sequenced in a study of T cell repertoires in cytomegalovirus infection. No antigen has been identified for these receptors. MiXCR, run by TCRdb on the reads, gives a single entry per CDR3 protein. The table has approximately 990,000 distinct CDR3 sequences, 31% seen once. The specimen was cultured CD8+ T cells from PBMCs, collected from culture after CMV antigen stimulation. The receptor source for this set is a human donor in good health (CMV status not recorded). Some clones in this sample may be carry-over from other donors' samples. CDR3s include the opening cysteine and the closing phenylalanine or tryptophan. D genes are given only for firm matches. Where a row states a size, it is once, few, many or the class of an expanded clone; other rows omit it.

j_call clone_size d_call v_call cdr3_nt cdr3_aa
TRBJ1-2 few . TRBV7-9 TGTGCCAGCAGCTTATCAGCAGGGTATAACGGCTACACCTTC CASSLSAGYNGYTF
TRBJ2-1 . TRBD1 TRBV6-6 TGTGCCAGCAGTTTTATCCAGGGGGCCGACAATGAGCAGTTCTTC CASSFIQGADNEQFF
TRBJ2-2 many . TRBV7-8 TGTGCCAGCAGCTGGGACTGGACCGGGGAGCTGTTTTTT CASSWDWTGELFF
TRBJ2-1 few . TRBV10-3 TGTGCCATCTCGGACCGGGGAGTCTATAATGAGCAGTTCTTC CAISDRGVYNEQFF
TRBJ2-5 . TRBD1 TRBV12-3/TRBV12-4 TGTGCCAGCAGTTCCTATGGGACAGGAGGTGGGGAGACCCAGTACTTC CASSSYGTGGGETQYF
TRBJ2-1 . . TRBV10-3 TGTGCCACAACTTGGGGAACAAACAATGAGCAGTTCTTC CATTWGTNNEQFF
TRBJ1-2 . TRBD1 TRBV10-2 TGCGCCAGCAGTGCTGGACAGGTCCACACCTTC CASSAGQVHTF
TRBJ2-1 few . TRBV25-1 TGTGCCAGCAGTGAAGTAGTTGCCGATGAGCAGTTCTTC CASSEVVADEQFF
TRBJ2-1 few . TRBV6-2/TRBV6-3 TGTGCCAGCAGTTACGTAGCAGTCTCCTACAATGAGCAGTTCTTC CASSYVAVSYNEQFF
TRBJ2-2 . TRBD1 TRBV9 TGTGCCAGCAGCGTTCCGGACAGGGGTACGAACACCGGGGAGCTGTTTTTT CASSVPDRGTNTGELFF
TRBJ2-5 . . TRBV2 TGTGCCAGCAGTCCAGAGACAGAAGAGACCCAGTACTTC CASSPETEETQYF
TRBJ1-6 . . TRBV2 TGTGCCAGCAGTGAAGCTGTGGGCTCCTATAATTCACCCCTCCACTTT CASSEAVGSYNSPLHF
TRBJ1-3 few . TRBV28 TGTGCCAGCAGGCAGGGGTGGACGAGGCTCTCTGGAAACACCATATATTTT CASRQGWTRLSGNTIYF
TRBJ1-3 . . TRBV6-1 TGTGCCAGCACGGGGGAGCGCTCGAGAGGAAACACCATATATTTT CASTGERSRGNTIYF
TRBJ1-1 . . TRBV7-8 TGTGCCAGCAGCTTAGGTGGTATGTACGCTGAAGCTTTCTTT CASSLGGMYAEAFF
TRBJ1-2 many . TRBV7-2 TGTGCCTCAGAGGGTATTCTTGAATCCAACTATGGCTACACCTTC CASEGILESNYGYTF
TRBJ2-7 . . TRBV27 TGTGCCAGCAGTAAGGCGGGACACAGCTCCTACGAGCAGTACTTC CASSKAGHSSYEQYF
TRBJ2-5 many TRBD2 TRBV7-2 TGTGCCAGCAGCTACGGGACTAGCGCCTGGACCCAGTACTTC CASSYGTSAWTQYF
TRBJ2-5 once . TRBV25-1 TGTGCCAGCTCCTCCGCGGGGACCCAGTACTTC CASSSAGTQYF
TRBJ2-3 many . TRBV6-5 TGTGCCAGCAGCTATGGACCAGATACGCAGTATTTT CASSYGPDTQYF
TRBJ2-6 . . TRBV12-3/TRBV12-4 TGTGCCAGCACCGAGGGCCAGGGACTCCTCTCTGGGGCCAACGTCCTGACTTTC CASTEGQGLLSGANVLTF
TRBJ1-6 . TRBD1 TRBV5-4 TGTGCCAGCAGTCCGGGACAGGGTGTGCTGTTTGGATCACCCCTCCACTTT CASSPGQGVLFGSPLHF
TRBJ1-1 . . TRBV27 TGTGCCAGCAGTTTGGTAAGGGAGGACACTGAAGCTTTCTTT CASSLVREDTEAFF
TRBJ2-7 . . TRBV6-1 TGTGCCAGCAGTGAAGTGTCAGGGGCCTCCTACGAGCAGTACTTC CASSEVSGASYEQYF
TRBJ2-5 . . TRBV7-6 TGTGCCAGCAGCCCCCTCACGGGGGGCTACCAAGAGACCCAGTACTTC CASSPLTGGYQETQYF
TRBJ2-1 once . TRBV6-2/TRBV6-3 TGTGCCAGCATCCCCCGCGGCGGTATTAAGGATGAGCAGTTCTTC CASIPRGGIKDEQFF
TRBJ2-2 few TRBD1 TRBV7-7 TGTGCTAGCAGCTTAGGGACCGGGACAGTCCGAACGGGGGAGCTGTTTTTT CASSLGTGTVRTGELFF
TRBJ2-1 few . TRBV6-6 TGTGCCAGCAGTTACTCGCAGGGTATCGGCAATGAGCAGTTCTTC CASSYSQGIGNEQFF
TRBJ2-3 . . TRBV10-2 TGCGCCAGCAGTGAGTCGACCCCCACAGATACGCAGTATTTT CASSESTPTDTQYF
TRBJ1-5 few . TRBV4-1 TGCGCCAGCAGCCAAGGCGGGGGTATGAGCAATCAGCCCCAGCATTTT CASSQGGGMSNQPQHF